These T cell receptor beta chains were read from a single sample in a study of cytomegalovirus exposure and HLA in healthy donors. Only in-frame clones appear in the TCRdb table, and some are missing; sequencing was by immunoSEQ multiplex PCR. The sample has some 180,000 clones; roughly 86% are singletons. Material for sequencing was PBMCs. These receptors were obtained from a man in his forties in good health and CMV-seropositive. Each CDR3 is given with its conserved first and last residue. A D gene is named only where the DNA matches it firmly. Clone size is given for some rows only: seen once, a few or many times, or a class if the clone is expanded.

. | TRBJ2-2 | TRBV5-6 | 19 | TRBD2 | TGTGCCAGCAGCGGACTTGCGCTAGCGGGAGTCGTTGGAACCGGGGAGCTGTTTTTT | CASSGLALAGVVGTGELFF
. | TRBJ2-3 | TRBV7-9 | 16 | TRBD2 | TGTGCCAGCAGCTCTACGGGGGGAGGACCCACAGATACGCAGTATTTT | CASSSTGGGPTDTQYF
. | TRBJ1-2 | TRBV29-1 | 14 | TRBD1 | TGCAGCGTTGGACAGGGGGCGACGGAGGGGGGCTACACCTTC | CSVGQGATEGGYTF
. | TRBJ1-2 | TRBV9 | 13 | TRBD1 | TGTGCCAGCAGCCTAGGGACAGTTTATGGCTACACCTTC | CASSLGTVYGYTF
. | TRBJ1-2 | TRBV28 | 15 | . | TGTGCCAGCCACTTACCCGGGGTGACGGGTTATGGCTACACCTTC | CASHLPGVTGYGYTF
. | TRBJ2-3 | TRBV11-3 | 14 | . | TGTGCCAGCAGCCCCAGTCCCTCCGTGGATACGCAGTATTTT | CASSPSPSVDTQYF
. | TRBJ1-5 | TRBV6-1 | 15 | TRBD1 | TGTGCCAGCAGGACAGGGGTGCTGGACAATCAGCCCCAGCATTTT | CASRTGVLDNQPQHF
few | TRBJ1-6 | TRBV5-1 | 17 | . | TGCGCCAGCAGCTTGTTGCCGGAGAGCTCCTATAATTCACCCCTCCACTTT | CASSLLPESSYNSPLHF
. | TRBJ2-7 | TRBV15 | 15 | TRBD2 | TGTGCCACCAGCAGAGAACGAGGGGAGGGAGGAGAGCAGTACTTC | CATSRERGEGGEQYF
. | TRBJ2-5 | TRBV7-9 | 14 | TRBD1 | TGTGCCAGCAGCATCCGACAGGGATATGAGACCCAGTACTTC | CASSIRQGYETQYF
few | TRBJ2-4 | TRBV6-1 | 13 | . | TGTGCCAGCAGTGAATATGGGGGGACCATTCAGTACTTC | CASSEYGGTIQYF
once | TRBJ2-6 | TRBV7-7 | 16 | . | TGTGCCAGCAGTGAAAGAGCGGTCTCTGGGGCCAACGTCCTGACTTTC | CASSERAVSGANVLTF
. | TRBJ1-2 | TRBV15 | 14 | . | TGTGCCACCAGCCCGACAGGTGACAACTATGGCTACACCTTC | CATSPTGDNYGYTF
. | TRBJ1-2 | TRBV28 | 16 | TRBD1 | TGTGCCAGCAGTTTCCCCCCCGGGACAGCAACCTATGGCTACACCTTC | CASSFPPGTATYGYTF
. | TRBJ1-4 | TRBV28 | 15 | TRBD1 | TGTGCCAGCAGCCGGACAGGGGGAGTTAGTGAAAAACTGTTTTTT | CASSRTGGVSEKLFF
once | TRBJ2-2 | TRBV12-5 | 17 | TRBD2 | TGTGCTAGTGGTTTGTGGGTCGGGAGGGCCGTCACCGGGGAGCTGTTTTTT | CASGLWVGRAVTGELFF
. | TRBJ2-2 | TRBV11-1 | 15 | TRBD2 | TGTGCCAGCAGCTTTCGGGAGGGTGGCACCGGGGAGCTGTTTTTT | CASSFREGGTGELFF
. | TRBJ2-7 | TRBV4-3 | 15 | TRBD2 | TGCGCCAGCAGCCTCGGGACTAGCGGGTCCTACGAGCAGTACTTC | CASSLGTSGSYEQYF
. | TRBJ2-2 | TRBV5-4 | 15 | . | TGTGCCAGCAGCTTGAACCCGGGTTCCCCCGGGGAGCTGTTTTTT | CASSLNPGSPGELFF
. | TRBJ2-7 | TRBV6-5 | 14 | . | TGTGCCAGCAGTCCCGCGGTCCCCTCCTACGAGCAGTACTTC | CASSPAVPSYEQYF
. | TRBJ2-3 | TRBV5-6 | 16 | . | TGTGCCAGCAGCTTGGTACAGGCCGGCGGCACAGATACGCAGTATTTT | CASSLVQAGGTDTQYF
. | TRBJ1-5 | TRBV2 | 15 | . | TGTGCCAGCAGTGAGCGGGAGGAGAGCAATCAGCCCCAGCATTTT | CASSEREESNQPQHF
. | TRBJ1-2 | TRBV19 | 13 | . | TGTGCCAGTAGTCTTACAGGGAACTATGGCTACACCTTC | CASSLTGNYGYTF
. | TRBJ2-7 | TRBV19 | 15 | . | TGTGCCAGTAGTTCTCAAGTAGGGGCCTCCTACGAGCAGTACTTC | CASSSQVGASYEQYF
few | TRBJ1-1 | TRBV6-5 | 14 | . | TGTGCCAGCAGTTACGAGACAGGTGGAAAGGAAGCTTTCTTT | CASSYETGGKEAFF
once | TRBJ1-2 | TRBV9 | 14 | TRBD1 | TGTGCCAGCACCGAGGGACAGGGGAACTATGGCTACACCTTC | CASTEGQGNYGYTF
. | TRBJ2-5 | TRBV9 | 16 | TRBD1 | TGTGCCAGCAGCTTAACGGACAGGGGGCACCAAGAGACCCAGTACTTC | CASSLTDRGHQETQYF
. | TRBJ2-3 | TRBV28 | 12 | TRBD1 | TGTGCCAGCAGTTCCAGGGGGGATACGCAGTATTTT | CASSSRGDTQYF
. | TRBJ2-7 | TRBV27 | 15 | . | TGTGCCAGCAGTTTATCGGGCCTACGAACCTACGAGCAGTACTTC | CASSLSGLRTYEQYF